The source of this TCR beta chain is a study of identifying expanded T cells in peripheral blood. Study-wide points: Across healthy donors, higher total template counts meant significantly greater approximately two-week count variance. Differentially abundant clones: around 1.2 between replicates, 15 to 17 at around 14 days, 19 to 20 at four.

Profiled with immunoSEQ multiplex PCR; TCRdb holds only in-frame clones, not every one. The sample holds 55,000 to 80,000 clones, about four fifths seen once. As for this clone: Its specificity is not known.

The length of the CDR3 is 12 residues. V was pared by 1 base and J by 9 bases, with 10 bases between. Germline V gene data show CDR1 as SGHNT and CDR2 as YYREEE (reference sequence). Sequencing was done on a sample of blood. The genes are TRBV5-4 and TRBJ1-1; TRBD1 might be the D (5 bases). This TCR was sampled from a person aged 18 to 75 in good health. The DNA for the CDR3 is TGTGCCAGCAGCTTGATTGAGGGGCAAGCTTTCTTT. Translation gives CASSLIEGQAFF.